This TCR beta chain stems from a study of CD8+CD57+ T cells in acquired aplastic anemia. Study background: The DNA of sorted CD4+ and CD8+ cells averaged approximately 3.4 ug.

Profiling of TCR beta VDJ combinations and CDR3 sequences used genomic DNA as template. MiXCR was run by TCRdb on the reads, yielding one entry per CDR3 protein. The data hold about 120,000 distinct CDR3 sequences, with over 55% observed a single time. This clonotype appeared many times. Its target is unknown. Patients included in sequencing had previously demonstrated CD8+CD57+ cell expansion by flow cytometry. Severe acquired aplastic anemia affected all patients. Study results and caveats: The same twenty-nine CD8+ CDR3 sequences occurred in patients and in controls.

Germline V CDR1 and CDR2: LGHNA, YNFKEQ. V trimming: 7 bases; J trimming: 5 bases; junction bases outside the gene matches: 21. The CDR3 spans 18 residues. J is TRBJ2-5 and V is TRBV4-2, with 8 bases lining up with TRBD1. The receptor's source is a human donor with aplastic anemia. Sequenced sample: sorted CD4+, CD8+, or CD8+CD57+ T cells (not recorded which) from PBMCs. The chain's CDR3 is CASNEDPGQALGGETQYF. The DNA of the CDR3 is TGTGCCAGCAACGAAGATCCGGGACAGGCTTTAGGTGGGGAGACCCAGTACTTC.